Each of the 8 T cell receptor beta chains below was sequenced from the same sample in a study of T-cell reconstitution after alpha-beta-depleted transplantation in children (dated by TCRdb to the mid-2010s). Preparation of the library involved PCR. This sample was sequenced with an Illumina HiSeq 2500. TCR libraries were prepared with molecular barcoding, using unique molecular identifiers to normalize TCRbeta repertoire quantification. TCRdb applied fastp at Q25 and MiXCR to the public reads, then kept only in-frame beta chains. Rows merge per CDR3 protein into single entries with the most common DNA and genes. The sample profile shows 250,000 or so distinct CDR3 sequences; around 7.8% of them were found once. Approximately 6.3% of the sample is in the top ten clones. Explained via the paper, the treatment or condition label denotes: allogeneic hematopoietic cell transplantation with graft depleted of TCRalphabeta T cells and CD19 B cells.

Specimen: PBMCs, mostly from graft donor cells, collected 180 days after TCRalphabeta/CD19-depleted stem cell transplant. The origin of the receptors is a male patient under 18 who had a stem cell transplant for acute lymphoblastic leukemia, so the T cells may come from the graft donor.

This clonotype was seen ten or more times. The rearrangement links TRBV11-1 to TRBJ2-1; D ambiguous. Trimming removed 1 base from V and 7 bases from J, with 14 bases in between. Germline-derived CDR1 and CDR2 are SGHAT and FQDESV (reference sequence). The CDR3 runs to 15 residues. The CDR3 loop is CASSLVGWNGNEQFF. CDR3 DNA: TGTGCCAGCAGCTTAGTTGGTTGGAATGGGAATGAGCAGTTCTTC.

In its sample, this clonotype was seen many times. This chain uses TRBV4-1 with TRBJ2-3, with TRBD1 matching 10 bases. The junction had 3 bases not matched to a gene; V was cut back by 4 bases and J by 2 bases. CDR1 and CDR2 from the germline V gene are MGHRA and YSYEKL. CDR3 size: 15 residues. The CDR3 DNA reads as TGCGCCAGCAGCCCGGGGACAGGGGACACAGATACGCAGTATTTT. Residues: CASSPGTGDTDTQYF.

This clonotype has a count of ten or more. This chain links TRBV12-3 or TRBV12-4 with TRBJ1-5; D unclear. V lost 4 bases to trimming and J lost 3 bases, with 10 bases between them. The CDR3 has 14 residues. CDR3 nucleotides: TGTGCCAGCAGTTCTAGGGCCCCCAATCAGCCCCAGCATTTT. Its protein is CASSSRAPNQPQHF.

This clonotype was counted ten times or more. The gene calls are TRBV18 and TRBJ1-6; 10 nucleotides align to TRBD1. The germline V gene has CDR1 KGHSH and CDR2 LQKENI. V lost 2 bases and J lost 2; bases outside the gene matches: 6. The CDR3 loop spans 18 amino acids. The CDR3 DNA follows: TGTGCCAGCTCACCAGAGACAGGGGGCGGCCCCTATAATTCACCCCTCCACTTT. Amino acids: CASSPETGGGPYNSPLHF.

The CDR3 protein is CATRGQGGEAFF. CDR3 DNA sequence: TGTGCCACCAGGGGACAGGGGGGTGAAGCTTTCTTT. The chain links TRBV24-1 to TRBJ1-1; the match to TRBD1 covers 11 bases. Trimming removed 7 bases from V and 7 bases from J; junction bases left unmatched: 1. Per germline, CDR1 KGHDR and CDR2 SFDVKD. The CDR3 spans 12 residues.

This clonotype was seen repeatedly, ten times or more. The CDR3 coding sequence is TGCAGTGCTAGATTGCCTAGTTCTAACTATGGCTACACCTTC. Translated, it gives CSARLPSSNYGYTF. This chain uses TRBV20-1 with TRBJ1-2; D is uncertain. The germline V gene encodes CDR1 DFQATT and CDR2 SNEGSKA (reference sequence). V dropped 2 bases and J dropped 0 bases, with 10 bases sitting between them. The CDR3 sequence is 14 residues long.

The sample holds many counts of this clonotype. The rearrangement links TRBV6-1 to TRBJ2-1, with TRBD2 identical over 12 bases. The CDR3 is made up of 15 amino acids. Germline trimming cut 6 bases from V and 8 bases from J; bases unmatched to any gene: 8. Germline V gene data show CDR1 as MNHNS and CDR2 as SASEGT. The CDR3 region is CASSQGLAGGYEQFF. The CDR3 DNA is TGTGCCAGCAGCCAAGGGCTAGCGGGAGGGTATGAGCAGTTCTTC.

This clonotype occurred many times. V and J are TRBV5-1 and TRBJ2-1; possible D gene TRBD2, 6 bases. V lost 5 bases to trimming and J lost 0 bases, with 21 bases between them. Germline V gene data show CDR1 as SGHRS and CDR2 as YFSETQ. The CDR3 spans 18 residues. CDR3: CASSSLSLAGPSYNEQFF. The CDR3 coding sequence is TGCGCCAGCAGTTCCCTCTCCTTGGCGGGGCCCTCCTACAATGAGCAGTTCTTC.